This TCR beta chain was identified during a study of breast tumors, draining lymph nodes, adjacent tissues. Study results and caveats: Tumor TCR diversity was below lymph nodes but above nontumor tissue. Data fit most tumor T cells coming from lymph node, expanding in tumor. Tumor and nontumor repertoires were significantly more similar in luminal-like than in basal-like breast cancer.

This clonotype came up a few times. Antigen specificity is unknown. The lymph nodes were axillary draining lymph nodes from breast cancer patients. TCRdb re-derived calls from the multiplex PCR reads in MiXCR, one entry per CDR3 protein. The sample includes 65,000 to 80,000 distinct CDR3 sequences, approximately 19% of them seen just once. The germline CDR1 and CDR2 sequences are KGHSH and LQKENI. The V and J ends lost 3 bases and 2 bases, in that order; junction bases with no gene match: 3. The CDR3 totals 14 residues. Sequencing used axillary lymph node tissue. This chain connects TRBV18 to TRBJ1-2; TRBD1 aligns across 7 bases. The clonotype comes from a female donor with breast cancer. Some clones in this sample may be carry-over from other donors' samples. CDR3 in DNA: TGTGCCAGCTCACCGCAACAGGGGAACTATGGCTACACCTTC. Translation: CASSPQQGNYGYTF.